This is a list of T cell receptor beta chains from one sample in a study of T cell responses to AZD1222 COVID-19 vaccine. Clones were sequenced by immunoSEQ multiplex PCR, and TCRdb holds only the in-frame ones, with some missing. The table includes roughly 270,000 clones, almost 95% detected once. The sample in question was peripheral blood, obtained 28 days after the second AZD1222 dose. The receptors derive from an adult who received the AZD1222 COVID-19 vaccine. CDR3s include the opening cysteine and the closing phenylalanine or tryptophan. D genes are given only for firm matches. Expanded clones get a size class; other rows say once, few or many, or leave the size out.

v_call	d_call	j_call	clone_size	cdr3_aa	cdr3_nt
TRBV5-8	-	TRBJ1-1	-	CASRRGGDYTEAFF	TGTGCCAGCAGACGGGGCGGGGATTACACTGAAGCTTTCTTT
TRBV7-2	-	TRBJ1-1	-	CASSLSRGLTEAFF	TGTGCCAGCAGCTTATCAAGGGGCCTCACTGAAGCTTTCTTT
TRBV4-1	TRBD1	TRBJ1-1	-	CASSQRPRQGGTEAFF	TGCGCCAGCAGCCAACGCCCAAGACAGGGAGGGACTGAAGCTTTCTTT
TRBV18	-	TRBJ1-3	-	CASSPRTPPSGNTIYF	TGTGCCAGCTCACCACGTACCCCACCGAGCGGAAACACCATATATTTT
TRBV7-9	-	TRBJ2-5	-	CASSSDLRGETQYF	TGTGCCAGCAGCTCGGATTTACGGGGAGAGACCCAGTACTTC
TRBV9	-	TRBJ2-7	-	CASSPAGGPSYEQYF	TGTGCCAGCAGCCCAGCTGGGGGACCCTCCTACGAGCAGTACTTC
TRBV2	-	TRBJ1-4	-	CASTLQFTNEKLFF	TGTGCCAGCACCTTACAGTTTACTAATGAAAAACTGTTTTTT
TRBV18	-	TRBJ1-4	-	CASSPQGEKLFF	TGTGCCAGCTCACCACAGGGTGAAAAACTGTTTTTT
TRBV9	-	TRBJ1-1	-	CASSSGGDREAFF	TGTGCCAGCAGCTCAGGCGGGGACCGTGAAGCTTTCTTT
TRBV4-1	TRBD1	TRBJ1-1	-	CASSQRQGLTEAFF	TGCGCCAGCAGCCAGAGACAGGGTTTGACTGAAGCTTTCTTT
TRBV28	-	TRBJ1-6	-	CASRTEYNSPLHF	TGTGCCAGTCGGACGGAATATAATTCACCCCTCCACTTT
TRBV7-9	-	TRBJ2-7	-	CASSPQGHEQYF	TGTGCCAGCAGCCCACAGGGCCACGAGCAGTACTTC
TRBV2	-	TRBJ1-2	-	CASRPPNYGYTF	TGTGCCAGCAGACCGCCTAACTATGGCTACACCTTC
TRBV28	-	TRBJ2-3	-	CASSLVGPDTQYF	TGTGCCAGCAGTTTAGTCGGGCCAGATACGCAGTATTTT
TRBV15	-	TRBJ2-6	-	CATSDRTESSGANVLTF	TGTGCCACCAGCGATAGGACAGAAAGCTCTGGGGCCAACGTCCTGACTTTC
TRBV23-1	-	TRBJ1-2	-	CASSQSGEGYGYTF	TGCGCCAGCAGTCAATCGGGAGAGGGCTATGGCTACACCTTC
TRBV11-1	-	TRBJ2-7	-	CASSWDLSSGEQYF	TGTGCCAGCAGCTGGGACTTAAGCTCGGGCGAGCAGTACTTC
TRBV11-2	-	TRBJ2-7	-	CASQRDRYEQYF	TGTGCCAGCCAGAGAGACAGGTACGAGCAGTACTTC
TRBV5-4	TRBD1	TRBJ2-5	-	CASSFQQGPRETQYF	TGTGCCAGCAGCTTCCAACAGGGGCCTCGGGAGACCCAGTACTTC
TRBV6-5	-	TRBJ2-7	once	CASELYREEQYF	TGTGCCAGCGAACTCTACCGTGAGGAGCAGTACTTC
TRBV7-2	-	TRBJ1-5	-	CASSLVGESSNQPQHF	TGTGCCAGCAGCTTAGTCGGGGAATCGAGCAATCAGCCCCAGCATTTT
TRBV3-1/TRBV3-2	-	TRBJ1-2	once	CASSLRGTGNGYTF	TGTGCCAGCAGCCTAAGGGGAACAGGCAATGGCTACACCTTC
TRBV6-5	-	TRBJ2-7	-	CASSPRGYEQYF	TGTGCCAGCAGTCCCAGGGGTTACGAGCAGTACTTC
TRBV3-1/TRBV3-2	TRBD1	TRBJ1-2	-	CASSYRGNYGYTF	TGTGCCAGCAGCTACAGGGGTAACTATGGCTACACCTTC